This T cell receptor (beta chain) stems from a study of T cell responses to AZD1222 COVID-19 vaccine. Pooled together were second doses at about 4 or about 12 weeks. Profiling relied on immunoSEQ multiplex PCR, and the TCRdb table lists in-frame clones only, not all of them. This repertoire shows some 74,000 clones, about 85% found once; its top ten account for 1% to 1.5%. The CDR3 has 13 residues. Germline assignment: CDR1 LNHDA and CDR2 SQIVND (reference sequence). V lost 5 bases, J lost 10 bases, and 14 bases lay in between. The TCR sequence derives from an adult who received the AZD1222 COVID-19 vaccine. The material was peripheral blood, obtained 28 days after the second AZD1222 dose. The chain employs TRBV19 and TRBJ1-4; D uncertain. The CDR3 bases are TGTGCCAGTAGTGACCGGGGTCGAAGAAAACTGTTTTTT. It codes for CASSDRGRRKLFF.